One and the same sample provided the 4 T cell receptor beta chains below, sequenced in a study of cytomegalovirus exposure and HLA in healthy donors. The PCR made use of 60 Vbeta and 13 Jbeta primers. Sequencing was performed with immunoSEQ multiplex PCR; in TCRdb, only in-frame clones are kept and a portion is missing. The table has 90,000 to 100,000 clones, 76% seen once; the top ten hold around a fifth. Sequenced: PBMCs. The receptors stem from a woman aged 55-69 years in good health and CMV-seropositive.

This sequence joins TRBV18 and TRBJ2-1; D is ambiguous. The germline CDR1 and CDR2 sequences are KGHSH and LQKENI. The V end was cut by 4 bases, the J end by 10 bases, with 17 bases between. This CDR3 has 14 residues. For the CDR3, the DNA is TGTGCCAGCTCACGGGCCTCGGAAGTGGGCGAGCAGTTCTTC. Its protein is CASSRASEVGEQFF.

The chain joins TRBV5-1 to TRBJ2-7; 9 positions match TRBD2. This CDR3 comprises 17 residues. CDR1 SGHRS and CDR2 YFSETQ come from the germline V gene. V lost 0 bases to trimming and J lost 6 bases; unmatched junction nucleotides: 13. For the CDR3, the DNA is TGCGCCAGCAGCTTGGACTGGTCAGCGCGGGGGGGGGCCGAGCAGTACTTC. Its protein product is CASSLDWSARGGAEQYF. Full variable domain (outside the CDR3, taken from reference TRBV5-1 and TRBJ2-7): KAGVTQTPRYLIKTRGQQVTLSCSPISGHRSVSWYQQTPGQGLQFLFEYFSETQRNKGNFPGRFSGRQFSNSRSEMNVSTLELGDSALYLCASSLDWSARGGAEQYFGPGTRLTVT.

V and J are TRBV18 and TRBJ1-1, with 9 bases matching TRBD1. This CDR3 spans 15 amino acids. The V gene's germline CDR1 is KGHSH and CDR2 LQKENI. Trimming took 3 bases from V and 3 from J; bases not matched to a gene: 5. CDR3 nucleotides: TGTGCCAGCTCACCCCGGGGGACAGGGTACACTGAAGCTTTCTTT. This translates into CASSPRGTGYTEAFF.

This clone showed up just once. CDR3 in DNA: TGTGCCAGCAGCTGGAGGTCAGATACGCAGTATTTT. It translates to CASSWRSDTQYF. The V call is TRBV27, the J call TRBJ2-3; D is possibly TRBD2 (5 bases). The length of the CDR3 is 12 residues. CDR1 and CDR2 from the germline V gene are MNHEY and SMNVEV (reference sequence). Trimming stripped 6 bases from V and 4 bases from J, with 8 bases between.